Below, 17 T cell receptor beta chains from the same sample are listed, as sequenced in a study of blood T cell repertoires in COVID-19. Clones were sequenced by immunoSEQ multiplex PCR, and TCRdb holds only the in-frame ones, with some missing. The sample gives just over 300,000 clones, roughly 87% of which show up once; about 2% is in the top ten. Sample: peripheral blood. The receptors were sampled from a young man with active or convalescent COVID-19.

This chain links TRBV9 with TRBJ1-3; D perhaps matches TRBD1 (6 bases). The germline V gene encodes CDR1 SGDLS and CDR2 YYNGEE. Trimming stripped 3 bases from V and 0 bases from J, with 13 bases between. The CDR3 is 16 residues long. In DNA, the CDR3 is TGTGCCAGCAGCGCCAGGGACACCTTCTCTGGAAACACCATATATTTT. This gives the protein CASSARDTFSGNTIYF.

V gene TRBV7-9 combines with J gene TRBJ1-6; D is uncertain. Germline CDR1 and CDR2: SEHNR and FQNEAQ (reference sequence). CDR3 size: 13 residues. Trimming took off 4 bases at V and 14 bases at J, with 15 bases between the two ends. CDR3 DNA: TGTGCCAGCAGCTCTCGACCCAGAGGGTCCCTCCACTTT. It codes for CASSSRPRGSLHF.

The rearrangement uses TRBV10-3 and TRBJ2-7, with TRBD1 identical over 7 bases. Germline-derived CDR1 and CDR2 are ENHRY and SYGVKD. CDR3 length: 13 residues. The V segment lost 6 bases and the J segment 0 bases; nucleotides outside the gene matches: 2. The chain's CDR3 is CAISRQGSYEQYF. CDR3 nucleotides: TGTGCCATCAGCCGACAGGGCTCCTACGAGCAGTACTTC.

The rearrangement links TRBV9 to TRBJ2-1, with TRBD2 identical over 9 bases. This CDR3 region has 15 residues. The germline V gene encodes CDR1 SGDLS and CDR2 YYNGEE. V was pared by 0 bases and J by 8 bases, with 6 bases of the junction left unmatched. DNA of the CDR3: TGTGCCAGCAGCGTAGCGGGACTAGCTGCGTATGAGCAGTTCTTC. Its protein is CASSVAGLAAYEQFF.

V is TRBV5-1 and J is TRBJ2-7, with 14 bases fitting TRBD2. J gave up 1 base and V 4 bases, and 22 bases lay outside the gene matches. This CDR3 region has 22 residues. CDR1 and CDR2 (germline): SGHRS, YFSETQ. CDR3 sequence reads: CASSSPRFLNPGTSGSSYEQYF. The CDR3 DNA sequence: TGCGCCAGCAGCAGCCCCAGGTTCCTAAATCCAGGGACTAGCGGGAGTTCCTACGAGCAGTACTTC.

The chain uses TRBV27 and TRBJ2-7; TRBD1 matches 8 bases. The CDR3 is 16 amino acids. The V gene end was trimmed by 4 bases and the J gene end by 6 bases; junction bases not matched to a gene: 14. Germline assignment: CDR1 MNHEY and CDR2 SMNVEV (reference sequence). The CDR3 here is CASSYLGAQGASEQYF. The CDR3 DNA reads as TGTGCCAGCAGTTACCTCGGGGCGCAGGGGGCTAGCGAGCAGTACTTC.

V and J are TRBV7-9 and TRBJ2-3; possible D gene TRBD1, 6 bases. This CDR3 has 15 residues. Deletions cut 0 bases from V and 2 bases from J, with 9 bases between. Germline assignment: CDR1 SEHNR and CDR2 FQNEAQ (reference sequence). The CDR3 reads CASSLAQGPTDTQYF. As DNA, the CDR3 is TGTGCCAGCAGCTTAGCGCAGGGGCCCACAGATACGCAGTATTTT.

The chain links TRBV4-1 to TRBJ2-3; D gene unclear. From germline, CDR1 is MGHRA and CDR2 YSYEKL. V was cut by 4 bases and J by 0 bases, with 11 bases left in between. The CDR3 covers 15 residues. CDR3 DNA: TGCGCCAGCAGCCTACAACCACGTAGCACAGATACGCAGTATTTT. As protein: CASSLQPRSTDTQYF.

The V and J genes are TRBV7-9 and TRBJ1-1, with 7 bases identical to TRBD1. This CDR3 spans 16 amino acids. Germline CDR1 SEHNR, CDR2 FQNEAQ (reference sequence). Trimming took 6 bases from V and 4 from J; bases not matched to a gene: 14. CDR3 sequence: CASRDDRVKWGTEAFF. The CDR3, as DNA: TGTGCCAGCAGAGATGACAGGGTAAAGTGGGGCACTGAAGCTTTCTTT.

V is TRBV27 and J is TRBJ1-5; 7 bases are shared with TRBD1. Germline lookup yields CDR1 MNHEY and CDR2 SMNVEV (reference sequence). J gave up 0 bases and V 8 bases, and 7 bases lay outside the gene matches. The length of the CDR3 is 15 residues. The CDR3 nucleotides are TGTGCCAGCGCGGGGCAGGGGGGTAGCAATCAGCCCCAGCATTTT. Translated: CASAGQGGSNQPQHF.

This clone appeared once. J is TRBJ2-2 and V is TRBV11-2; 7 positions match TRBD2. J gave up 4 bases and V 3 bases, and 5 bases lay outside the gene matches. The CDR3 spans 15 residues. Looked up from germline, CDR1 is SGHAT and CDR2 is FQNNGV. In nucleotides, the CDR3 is TGTGCCAGCAGCTTTCTAGCGGTGATCACCGGGGAGCTGTTTTTT. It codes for CASSFLAVITGELFF.

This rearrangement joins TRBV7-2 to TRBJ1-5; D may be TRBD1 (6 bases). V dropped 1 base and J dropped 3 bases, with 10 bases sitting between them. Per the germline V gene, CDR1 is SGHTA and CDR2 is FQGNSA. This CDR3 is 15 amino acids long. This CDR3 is CASSLEGGFNQPQHF. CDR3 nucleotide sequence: TGTGCCAGCAGCTTAGAGGGGGGGTTCAATCAGCCCCAGCATTTT.

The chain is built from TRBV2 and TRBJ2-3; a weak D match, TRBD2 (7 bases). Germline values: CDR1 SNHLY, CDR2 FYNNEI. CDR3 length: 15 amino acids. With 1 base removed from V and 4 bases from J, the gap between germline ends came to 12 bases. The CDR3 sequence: CASSEEGGGSDTQYF. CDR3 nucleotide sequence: TGTGCCAGCAGTGAAGAGGGCGGGGGCTCAGATACGCAGTATTTT.

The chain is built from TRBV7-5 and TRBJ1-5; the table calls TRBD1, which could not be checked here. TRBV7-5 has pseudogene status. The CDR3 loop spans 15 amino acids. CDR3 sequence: CARSRWGGPNQPQHF. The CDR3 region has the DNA TGTGCCAGAAGCCGATGGGGCGGTCCAAATCAGCCCCAGCATTTT.

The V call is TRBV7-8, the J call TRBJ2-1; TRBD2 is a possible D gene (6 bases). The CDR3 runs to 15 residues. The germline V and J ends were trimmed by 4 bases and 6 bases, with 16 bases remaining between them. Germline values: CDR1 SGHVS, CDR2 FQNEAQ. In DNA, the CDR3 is TGTGCCAGCAGCTCCCGGCGGGAAGGGAGCAATGAGCAGTTCTTC. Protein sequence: CASSSRREGSNEQFF.

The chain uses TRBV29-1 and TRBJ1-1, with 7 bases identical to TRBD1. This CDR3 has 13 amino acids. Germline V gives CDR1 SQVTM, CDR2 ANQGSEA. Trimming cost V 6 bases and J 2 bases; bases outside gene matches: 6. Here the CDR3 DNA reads TGCAGCGTAGCGACAGGGTCAAACACTGAAGCTTTCTTT. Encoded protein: CSVATGSNTEAFF.

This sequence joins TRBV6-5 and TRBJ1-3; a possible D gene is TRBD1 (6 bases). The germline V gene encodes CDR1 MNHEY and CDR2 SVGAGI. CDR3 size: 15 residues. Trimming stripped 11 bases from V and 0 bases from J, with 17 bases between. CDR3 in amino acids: CAAGGRTDSGNTIYF. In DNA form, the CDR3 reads TGTGCCGCTGGGGGCAGGACCGACTCTGGAAACACCATATATTTT.